The clone carrying this T cell receptor (beta chain) was observed many times. What it binds is unknown. This sample was taken from a study of T cells in Graves' hyperthyroidism and ophthalmopathy. Findings and limits, study-wide: Appearing also in blood were most of the thyroid clonotypes expanded above 0.001.

Amplified TCR beta CDR3 regions came from RNA transcripts. Researchers ran a first-round RT-PCR on the TCR CDR3 using the HTBI primer set. TCRdb re-analysed the multiplex PCR reads in MiXCR, keeping a single row per CDR3 protein. Here the sample spans more than 450,000 distinct CDR3 sequences, about 20% being singletons. Patients showing uncontrolled infection, other autoimmune disease, pregnancy or lactation were ineligible. Trimming took 0 bases from V and 6 from J, leaving 15 bases between them. Germline V gene data show CDR1 as SGHAT and CDR2 as FQNNGV. The CDR3 is 15 residues long. This sequence originates from a man in his forties with Graves' ophthalmopathy. The specimen sequenced was blood. The chain uses TRBV11-2 and TRBJ2-7; no clear D gene. DNA for the CDR3: TGTGCCAGCAGCTTAGATCCCCTCGGTTGGAGCGAGCAGTACTTC. It translates to CASSLDPLGWSEQYF.